Below, one T cell receptor beta chain is given with its context. This clonotype was observed a handful of times. The antigen it recognizes is unknown. No quality values exist for individual bases; no much larger clone is one base distant. The library was built by means of 5' RACE. Sequencing used a NextSeq 500. In the TCR library protocol, a unique molecular identifier was attached to each TCR cDNA molecule so that PCR and sequencing errors could be corrected. As for the authors' bioinformatics: TCR identification, UMI-based error correction and CDR3 extraction were all carried out with Decombinator tools. TCRs above a frequency of 2 per 1,000, corresponding to the top 1% of the tumor frequency distribution, were defined as expanded. Each repertoire was subsampled 100 times to 5,000 TCRs, after which Renyi diversity was computed with the R vegan package. To build CDR3 similarity networks, amino acid triplet string-kernel similarity was used, and CDR3s were connected when their pairwise similarity was above 0.82. TCRdb trimmed public reads at Q25 via fastp, called clones via MiXCR and kept in-frame beta chains. Rows with a matching CDR3 protein are joined into one entry that keeps the most common DNA and genes. TCRdb assigned the V and J calls; the authors' analysis was not used. For this sample the table gives tens of thousands of distinct CDR3 sequences, of which roughly 7% were detected only once. The leading ten clones occupy about 3% of the sample.

Explained via the paper, the time point label denotes: sample taken at primary tumor resection. Without any cell sorting, TCR sequencing was performed on whole RNA extracted either from tumor and nontumor lung tissue or from cryopreserved PBMC samples. Samples were obtained from approximately 70 patients with early-stage, untreated non-small cell lung cancer from the lung TRACERx cohort. Patients were selected for TCR sequencing only if sufficient RNA was available from at least two tumor regions. The source of the sample is a study of spatial heterogeneity in lung cancer (dated by TCRdb to the late 2010s). Background on the whole study: Beta-chain transcripts were consistently detected in greater numbers than alpha-chain transcripts, which likely reflected higher beta-chain transcript abundance. In the raw uncorrected reads, each unique combination of TCR and UMI appeared more than ten times on average. Both alpha and beta chains were TCR-sequenced in a few hundred tumor regions, under 85 matched nontumor lung samples and roughly 50 PBMC samples obtained at surgery. In non-small cell lung cancer, the study quantitatively compared TCR alpha and beta repertoires across several tumor regions, matched nontumor lung, and blood. TCR repertoire features were related to nonsynonymous mutation counts determined by whole-exome sequencing of tumor tissue.

Broad study findings and their caveats: Confirming at a functional level the hypothesis that regional TCRs recognize regional mutations was considered to require additional single-cell paired TCR alpha and beta sequencing. Ubiquitous expanded tumor TCRs were detected in blood more often at tumor resection than at routine follow-up.

From the germline V gene, CDR1 is MDHEN and CDR2 is SYDVKM. The CDR3 has 15 amino acids, counting the end cysteine and phenylalanine. Only CDR3 DNA is held: 45 bases, read in frame from base 1. V has 7 bases trimmed and J has 7 bases trimmed; junction bases matching no gene number 8. The rearranged chain carries TRBV28 and TRBJ2-1; 12 junctional bases match TRBD2. Sequenced here: PBMCs, sampled at surgery. The origin of this receptor is a female donor with early-stage non-small cell lung cancer. The CDR3 protein is CASTFLAGGLNEQFF. The nucleotide sequence is given as TGTGCCAGCACCTTTCTAGCGGGGGGGTTGAATGAGCAGTTCTTC.